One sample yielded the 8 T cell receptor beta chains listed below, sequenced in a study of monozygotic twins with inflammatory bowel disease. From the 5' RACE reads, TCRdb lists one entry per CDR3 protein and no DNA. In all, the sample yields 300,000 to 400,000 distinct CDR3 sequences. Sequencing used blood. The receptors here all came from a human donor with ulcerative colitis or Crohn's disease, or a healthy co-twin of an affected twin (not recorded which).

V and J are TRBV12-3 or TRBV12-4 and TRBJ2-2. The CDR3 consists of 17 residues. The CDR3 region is CASSPRGPRGSTGELFF.

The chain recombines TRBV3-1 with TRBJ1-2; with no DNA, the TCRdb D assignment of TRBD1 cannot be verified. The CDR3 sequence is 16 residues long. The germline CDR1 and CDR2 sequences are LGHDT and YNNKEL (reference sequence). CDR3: CASSQGPGRSFDGYTF.

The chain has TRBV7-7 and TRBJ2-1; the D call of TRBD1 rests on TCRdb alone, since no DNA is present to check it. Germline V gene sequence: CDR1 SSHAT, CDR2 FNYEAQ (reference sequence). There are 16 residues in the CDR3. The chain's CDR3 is CASSLSGAKHGDEQFF.

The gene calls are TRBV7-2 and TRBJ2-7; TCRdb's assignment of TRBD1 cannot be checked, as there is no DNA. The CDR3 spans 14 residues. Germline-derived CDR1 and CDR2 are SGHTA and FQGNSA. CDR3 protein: CASSPVKGLYEQYF.

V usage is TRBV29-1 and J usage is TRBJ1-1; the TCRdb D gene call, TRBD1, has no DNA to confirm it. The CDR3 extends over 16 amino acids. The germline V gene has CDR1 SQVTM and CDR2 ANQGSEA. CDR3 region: CSAQLTGGQLDTEAFF.

The CDR3 loop reads CASSSYTVSNYGYTF. The gene calls are TRBV7-2 and TRBJ1-2. Germline V lookup: CDR1 SGHTA, CDR2 FQGNSA. The CDR3 loop spans 15 amino acids.

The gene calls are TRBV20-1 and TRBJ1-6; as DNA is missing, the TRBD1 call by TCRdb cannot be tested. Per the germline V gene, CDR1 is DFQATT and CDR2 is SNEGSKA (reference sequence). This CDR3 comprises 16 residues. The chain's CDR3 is CSARGPPTGVTSPLHF.

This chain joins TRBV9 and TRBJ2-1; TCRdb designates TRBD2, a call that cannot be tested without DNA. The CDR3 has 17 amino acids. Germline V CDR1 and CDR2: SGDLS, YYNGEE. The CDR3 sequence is CASSTGLAGGLGNEQFF.